One sample yielded the 15 T cell receptor beta chains listed below, sequenced in a study of OX40 agonist ivuxolimab in advanced cancers. Repertoires were generated with immunoSEQ multiplex PCR, while TCRdb's copy carries only in-frame clones and drops some. The sample yields some 100,000 clones, 85% to 90% seen once. The specimen comprised CD4+ or CD8+ T cells sorted from blood, sampled in a trial of the OX40 agonist ivuxolimab. These receptor sequences come from an adult with an advanced solid tumor such as melanoma, head and neck, liver or kidney cancer.

CDR3 residues: CASTTSDGSYEQYF. The CDR3, as DNA: TGTGCCAGCACCACGTCGGACGGATCCTACGAGCAGTACTTC. The chain has TRBV11-3 and TRBJ2-7, with no clear D. The CDR3 consists of 14 residues. Per germline, CDR1 SGHNT and CDR2 YENEEA. V lost 7 bases to trimming and J lost 1 base, with 14 bases between them.

V is TRBV11-3 and J is TRBJ2-1, with D uncertain. Trimming removed 2 bases at V and 4 bases at J, with 6 bases between. The germline gives CDR1 SGHNT, CDR2 YENEEA. This CDR3 spans 13 amino acids. The CDR3 DNA reads TGTGCCAGCAGCTTAAATTTGTACAATGAGCAGTTCTTC. Its translation is CASSLNLYNEQFF.

CDR3 nucleotide sequence: TGCGCCAGCAGCCTCCAACTAGCGGGAGACTACAATGAGCAGTTCTTC. This gives the protein CASSLQLAGDYNEQFF. This chain connects TRBV5-1 to TRBJ2-1, with 11 bases lining up with TRBD2. This CDR3 comprises 16 residues. With V trimmed by 4 bases and J by 3 bases, 6 bases remained unmatched. Per the germline V gene, CDR1 is SGHRS and CDR2 is YFSETQ.

The chain links TRBV19 to TRBJ2-7; TRBD1 is a possible D gene (5 bases). CDR3 length: 13 amino acids. V dropped 0 bases and J dropped 7 bases, with 10 bases sitting between them. Germline V gene sequence: CDR1 LNHDA, CDR2 SQIVND (reference sequence). For the CDR3, the DNA is TGTGCCAGTAGTATAGAAGGCAGGGTTGAGCAGTACTTC. It specifies CASSIEGRVEQYF. Filled out from reference TRBV19 and TRBJ2-7, the complete variable domain reads DGGITQSPKYLFRKEGQNVTLSCEQNLNHDAMYWYRQDPGQGLRLIYYSQIVNDFQKGDIAEGYSVSREKKESFPLTVTSAQKNPTAFYLCASSIEGRVEQYFGPGTRLTVT.

The rearrangement links TRBV19 to TRBJ1-3; 7 bases map to TRBD1. There are 16 residues in the CDR3. Trimming at V came to 2 bases and at J to 2 bases, leaving 6 bases not matched to a gene. The germline CDR1 and CDR2 sequences are LNHDA and SQIVND (reference sequence). The CDR3 is CASSITGEGTGNTIYF. CDR3 nucleotides: TGTGCCAGTAGTATAACAGGGGAAGGAACTGGAAACACCATATATTTT.

CDR3 loop: CASSTGTDSTNEKLFF. For the CDR3, the DNA is TGCGCCAGCAGCACAGGGACAGACTCAACTAATGAAAAACTGTTTTTT. The V and J genes are TRBV5-1 and TRBJ1-4, with 7 bases that match TRBD1. This CDR3 is built from 16 residues. With 4 bases clipped from V and 0 bases from J, the junction kept 6 bases outside the gene matches. Germline assignment: CDR1 SGHRS and CDR2 YFSETQ.

The CDR3 DNA sequence: TGTGCCCCCCGCGGCGTCCGAAGGCTAGGCGGCTACACCTTC. Protein product: CAPRGVRRLGGYTF. The chain has TRBV28 and TRBJ1-2; no clear D gene. With 11 bases removed from V and 8 bases from J, the gap between germline ends came to 24 bases. Germline V gene sequence: CDR1 MDHEN, CDR2 SYDVKM. The CDR3 extends over 14 amino acids.

This rearrangement joins TRBV30 to TRBJ2-5, with D possibly TRBD1 on 5 matching bases. Germline V CDR1 and CDR2: GTSNPN, SVGIG (reference sequence). The V gene lost 1 base and the J gene lost 5 bases, with 8 bases spanning the gap. The CDR3 totals 12 residues. The CDR3 is CAWSDHRETQYF. The CDR3 nucleotides are TGTGCCTGGAGTGACCACAGGGAGACCCAGTACTTC.

The V gene is TRBV30, the J gene TRBJ2-5, with TRBD2 matching over 9 bases. Germline assignment: CDR1 GTSNPN and CDR2 SVGIG (reference sequence). Trimming took 3 bases from V and 4 from J; bases not matched to a gene: 6. The CDR3 is 14 residues long. The CDR3 here is CAWRLAGRGETQYF. The DNA of the CDR3 is TGTGCCTGGAGGCTAGCGGGAAGGGGAGAGACCCAGTACTTC. Variable domain in full (rest from reference TRBV30 and TRBJ2-5): SQTIHQWPATLVQPVGSPLSLECTVEGTSNPNLYWYRQAAGRGLQLLFYSVGIGQISSEVPQNLSASRPQDRQFILSSKKLLLSDSGFYLCAWRLAGRGETQYFGPGTRLLVL.

The chain is built from TRBV28 and TRBJ2-7, with D perhaps TRBD2 (6 bases). This CDR3 is 12 amino acids long. CDR1 is MDHEN, CDR2 SYDVKM, per germline. The germline V and J ends were trimmed by 4 bases and 9 bases, with 13 bases remaining between them. CDR3 amino acids: CASSSEWRAQYF. In DNA form, the CDR3 reads TGTGCCAGCAGTTCCGAATGGAGGGCGCAGTACTTC.

The V and J genes are TRBV29-1 and TRBJ1-5; D not resolved. The germline CDR1 and CDR2 sequences are SQVTM and ANQGSEA. The V and J ends lost 7 bases and 6 bases respectively, with 13 bases between them. The CDR3 totals 12 residues. CDR3 bases: TGCAGCGCCATCAGCCCCGGTCAGCCCCAGCATTTT. Translated: CSAISPGQPQHF.

This clone was seen more than once but under ten times. The chain links TRBV7-2 to TRBJ1-2; D remains unclear. The CDR3 loop spans 12 amino acids. Trimming shortened V by 4 bases and J by 4 bases, and 7 bases separated the two germline ends. From germline, CDR1 is SGHTA and CDR2 FQGNSA. The CDR3 DNA reads as TGTGCCAGCAGCTACTACAGCTATGGCTACACCTTC. Amino acids: CASSYYSYGYTF.

The CDR3 DNA sequence: TGTGCCAGCAGTTTACGCCGTGGGGAGACCCAGTACTTC. The encoded protein is CASSLRRGETQYF. V is TRBV27 and J is TRBJ2-5; no firm D call. CDR1 and CDR2 from the germline V gene are MNHEY and SMNVEV (reference sequence). This CDR3 region has 13 residues. Between the trimmed V and J ends, which lost 2 bases and 5 bases, there was a span of 9 bases.

The chain couples TRBV6-5 to TRBJ2-3; 7 bases match TRBD1. The trim removed 3 bases at V and 4 bases at J, leaving 10 bases unmatched. Germline-derived CDR1 and CDR2 are MNHEY and SVGAGI. The CDR3 length is 16 residues. The CDR3 DNA sequence: TGTGCCAGCAGTTATCGACCTAGACAGGGACCAGATACGCAGTATTTT. This encodes CASSYRPRQGPDTQYF.

This chain connects TRBV29-1 to TRBJ1-2, with TRBD1 matching over 7 bases. V lost 7 bases, J lost 4 bases, and 3 bases stayed unmatched. Germline V gives CDR1 SQVTM, CDR2 ANQGSEA. This CDR3 is built from 11 residues. The CDR3 loop reads CSAGTAYGYTF. In DNA form, the CDR3 reads TGCAGCGCAGGGACAGCCTATGGCTACACCTTC.